Following are 25 T cell receptor beta chains from one sample sequenced in a study of shared clonotypes between healthy human individuals. The repertoire was sequenced with immunoSEQ multiplex PCR; TCRdb's copy has only in-frame clones and lacks some. The data hold 950,000 to 1,300,000 clones, with approximately 68% observed a single time. The sample comprised memory CD4+ T cells sorted from blood. The sample's subset: CD45RA-negative fraction. The receptors shown here come from a man in his late teens or twenties in good health.

This chain joins TRBV19 and TRBJ1-2, with D perhaps TRBD1 (5 bases). The CDR3 spans 16 residues. V lost 4 bases and J 4 bases, leaving 19 bases between the germline ends. In germline, CDR1 is LNHDA, CDR2 SQIVND (reference sequence). The CDR3 DNA follows: TGTGCCAGTAGTACGGCAGGGACCCGATTGGGCTATGGCTACACCTTC. Translating gives CASSTAGTRLGYGYTF. Full variable domain (rest looked up from reference TRBV19 and TRBJ1-2): DGGITQSPKYLFRKEGQNVTLSCEQNLNHDAMYWYRQDPGQGLRLIYYSQIVNDFQKGDIAEGYSVSREKKESFPLTVTSAQKNPTAFYLCASSTAGTRLGYGYTFGSGTRLTVV.

The V call is TRBV29-1, the J call TRBJ1-2; tentatively, D is TRBD1 (5 bases). There are 11 residues in the CDR3. Per the germline V gene, CDR1 is SQVTM and CDR2 is ANQGSEA. Trimming removed 5 bases at V and 6 bases at J, with 10 bases between. This CDR3 reads CSVRQGDGYTF. The DNA of the CDR3 is TGCAGCGTTCGACAAGGGGATGGCTACACCTTC.

This chain joins TRBV5-6 and TRBJ2-5; 8 bases map to TRBD2. CDR1 and CDR2 from the germline V gene are SGHDT and YYEEEE. J was trimmed by 13 bases and V by 5 bases; bases with no gene match: 13. The CDR3 consists of 13 residues. This CDR3 reads CASSAAGVAGGYF. In DNA form, the CDR3 reads TGTGCCAGCAGTGCCGCAGGGGTGGCGGGAGGGTACTTC.

The chain has TRBV5-1 and TRBJ1-4, with no clear D. Trimming stripped 4 bases from V and 4 bases from J, with 17 bases between. The germline CDR1 and CDR2 sequences are SGHRS and YFSETQ. The CDR3 is made up of 16 amino acids. The CDR3 loop is CASSPAKGGYNEKLFF. The DNA of the CDR3 is TGCGCCAGCAGCCCGGCGAAGGGAGGCTATAATGAAAAACTGTTTTTT.

The gene calls are TRBV30 and TRBJ2-1; D call uncertain. The CDR3 spans 12 residues. Germline assignment: CDR1 GTSNPN and CDR2 SVGIG (reference sequence). The V and J ends lost 0 bases and 7 bases respectively, with 7 bases between them. DNA for the CDR3: TGTGCCTGGAGTGTACCCCCAAATGAGCAGTTCTTC. Translating gives CAWSVPPNEQFF. The variable domain in full, with the rest retrieved from reference TRBV30 and TRBJ2-1, is SQTIHQWPATLVQPVGSPLSLECTVEGTSNPNLYWYRQAAGRGLQLLFYSVGIGQISSEVPQNLSASRPQDRQFILSSKKLLLSDSGFYLCAWSVPPNEQFFGPGTRLTVL.

The CDR3 protein is CASSRGGIIQETQYF. CDR3 coding DNA: TGTGCCAGCAGCCGAGGAGGGATAATCCAAGAGACCCAGTACTTC. The chain links TRBV5-4 to TRBJ2-5; maybe TRBD2 (6 bases). V was clipped by 4 bases and J by 1 base, with 14 bases between them. Germline CDR1 SGHNT, CDR2 YYREEE (reference sequence). This CDR3 has 15 residues.

The CDR3 bases are TGTGCCAGCAGCTCAGACAGGTTCCAGCCCCAGCATTTT. Amino acids: CASSSDRFQPQHF. J is TRBJ1-5 and V is TRBV7-2; possible D gene TRBD1, 6 bases. CDR1 is SGHTA, CDR2 FQGNSA, per germline. The CDR3 extends over 13 amino acids. V gave up 4 bases and J gave up 7 bases, with 11 bases separating them.

In its sample, this clone was seen a few times. The V gene is TRBV27, the J gene TRBJ2-2; 8 nucleotides align to TRBD2. Looked up from germline, CDR1 is MNHEY and CDR2 is SMNVEV (reference sequence). The trim removed 10 bases at V and 7 bases at J, leaving 17 bases unmatched. There are 16 residues in the CDR3. CDR3 sequence: CAIQPPREGRIGELFF. CDR3 in DNA: TGTGCCATCCAACCCCCCCGGGAGGGCCGTATCGGGGAGCTGTTTTTT.

The chain uses TRBV5-6 and TRBJ1-4; no firm D call. The CDR3 is 14 residues long. CDR1 and CDR2 from the germline V gene are SGHDT and YYEEEE. Trimming took 4 bases from V and 0 from J, leaving 7 bases between them. CDR3 coding DNA: TGTGCCAGCAGCAAGAGTGCAACTAATGAAAAACTGTTTTTT. Amino acid sequence: CASSKSATNEKLFF.

The rearrangement joins TRBV5-1 to TRBJ2-7; D is tentatively TRBD1 or TRBD2 (6 bases each). This CDR3 region has 15 residues. Germline values: CDR1 SGHRS, CDR2 YFSETQ. The ends were cut back, 7 bases at V and 1 base at J, with 18 bases in the middle. CDR3 nucleotide sequence: TGCGCCAGCGTCGAAGGTGGGGGGCGATCCTACGAGCAGTACTTC. It translates to CASVEGGGRSYEQYF.

This clone appeared a few times. The CDR3 DNA reads TGCGCCAGCAGTGAGCCGACTAGCGGGCGCAATGAGCAGTTCTTC. Amino acids: CASSEPTSGRNEQFF. The V gene is TRBV10-1, the J gene TRBJ2-1; 10 bases fit TRBD2. Germline lookup yields CDR1 WNHNN and CDR2 SYGVQD (reference sequence). The CDR3 totals 15 residues. V was clipped by 2 bases and J by 6 bases; unmatched bases: 4.

The V call is TRBV5-4, the J call TRBJ2-7; 10 bases agree with TRBD2. CDR3 length equals 15 residues. Germline V gene sequence: CDR1 SGHNT, CDR2 YYREEE (reference sequence). V trimming: 0 bases; J trimming: 5 bases; junction bases outside the gene matches: 5. The CDR3 reads CASSLDQRGGNEQYF. In nucleotides, the CDR3 is TGTGCCAGCAGCTTGGATCAGCGGGGGGGCAACGAGCAGTACTTC.

The chain carries TRBV2 and TRBJ1-6, with unresolved D. The CDR3 totals 13 residues. V lost 3 bases, J lost 9 bases, and 9 bases lay in between. Germline CDR1 and CDR2: SNHLY and FYNNEI. This CDR3 reads CASSDQRVSPLHF. Here the CDR3 DNA reads TGTGCCAGCAGTGATCAACGGGTTTCACCCCTCCACTTT.

This chain links TRBV10-3 with TRBJ1-2; TRBD1 might be the D (6 bases). The CDR3 is 12 residues long. Trimming took 4 bases from V and 4 from J, leaving 7 bases between them. In germline, CDR1 is ENHRY, CDR2 SYGVKD. As DNA, the CDR3 is TGTGCCATCAGTGGGACAGTCTATGGCTACACCTTC. Protein: CAISGTVYGYTF.

CDR3: CASSLVTGTQETQYF. In nucleotides, the CDR3 is TGTGCCAGCAGCTTAGTTACCGGCACCCAAGAGACCCAGTACTTC. The chain links TRBV7-2 to TRBJ2-5; D remains unclear. The V gene lost 1 base and the J gene lost 1 base, with 10 bases spanning the gap. Germline loops: CDR1 SGHTA, CDR2 FQGNSA. CDR3 length: 15 residues.

The chain has TRBV19 and TRBJ1-1, with no clear D. Germline CDR1 is LNHDA and CDR2 is SQIVND (reference sequence). V was trimmed by 5 bases and J by 0 bases, leaving 13 bases between them. The length of the CDR3 is 15 residues. The CDR3 bases are TGTGCCAGTAGTCCTCGGGGAGCTGTGAACACTGAAGCTTTCTTT. This gives the protein CASSPRGAVNTEAFF.

The chain has TRBV10-2 and TRBJ1-1, with D maybe TRBD1 (5 bases). Germline CDR1 WSHSY, CDR2 SAAADI. V gave up 9 bases and J gave up 0 bases, with 17 bases separating them. There are 15 residues in the CDR3. DNA of the CDR3: TGCGCCAGTCGTTCGAGGACAACCTTGAACACTGAAGCTTTCTTT. It codes for CASRSRTTLNTEAFF.

This clone was detected a few times. The CDR3 DNA reads TGTGCCAGCAGTGAAAGCAGGAATTACGAGCAGTACTTC. This sequence encodes CASSESRNYEQYF. V usage is TRBV2 and J usage is TRBJ2-7; no clear D gene. CDR1 and CDR2 (germline): SNHLY, FYNNEI. The V end lost 2 bases, the J end lost 4 bases, and 9 bases lay between the germline ends. The CDR3 extends over 13 amino acids.

A single count supports this clone. The genes are TRBV30 and TRBJ1-1, with TRBD1 as a possible D gene (6 bases). CDR3 length equals 18 residues. In germline, CDR1 is GTSNPN, CDR2 SVGIG (reference sequence). The V and J ends lost 3 bases and 1 base respectively, with 24 bases between them. This CDR3 reads CAWRDTGSRKDTNTEAFF. The CDR3 DNA reads TGTGCCTGGAGGGATACAGGGAGTCGGAAGGACACGAACACTGAAGCTTTCTTT.

The chain uses TRBV7-9 and TRBJ1-1, with TRBD1 matching over 7 bases. CDR1 and CDR2 (germline): SEHNR, FQNEAQ (reference sequence). The CDR3 contains 15 residues. The junction had 6 bases not matched to a gene; V was cut back by 5 bases and J by 0 bases. CDR3 in DNA: TGTGCCAGCAGCCCTCAGACAGGGATGAACACTGAAGCTTTCTTT. Translated: CASSPQTGMNTEAFF.

This chain connects TRBV14 to TRBJ2-2, with TRBD1 matching 11 bases. Germline trimming cut 4 bases from V and 5 bases from J; bases unmatched to any gene: 6. The CDR3 has 16 amino acids. Germline loops: CDR1 SGHDN, CDR2 FVKESK. In DNA form, the CDR3 reads TGTGCCAGCAGCCTCTACGGGACAGGGGGTACCGGGGAGCTGTTTTTT. Translation gives CASSLYGTGGTGELFF.

This clone was seen only once. V and J are TRBV5-1 and TRBJ1-4; unclear D gene. This CDR3 is built from 15 residues. Germline loops: CDR1 SGHRS, CDR2 YFSETQ. Deletions cut 0 bases from V and 8 bases from J, with 14 bases between. The CDR3 reads CASSLDGRDFEKLFF. The CDR3 bases are TGCGCCAGCAGCTTGGACGGCAGAGACTTCGAAAAACTGTTTTTT.

The chain links TRBV5-8 to TRBJ1-3; no firm D call. Per germline, CDR1 SGHTS and CDR2 YDEGEE. The CDR3 is 15 amino acids. Deletions cut 2 bases from V and 0 bases from J, with 9 bases between. In nucleotides, the CDR3 is TGTGCCAGCAGCTTCACGGGAGGCTCTGGAAACACCATATATTTT. It codes for CASSFTGGSGNTIYF.

The rearrangement joins TRBV7-2 to TRBJ2-4, with 8 bases fitting TRBD1. The CDR3 spans 15 residues. Trimming removed 4 bases from V and 7 bases from J; junction bases left unmatched: 9. CDR1 is SGHTA, CDR2 FQGNSA, per germline. The CDR3 reads CASSSGSTGGNIQYF. CDR3 DNA: TGTGCCAGCAGCTCAGGCTCAACAGGGGGGAACATTCAGTACTTC.

A note on this clone: Within the sample, other DNA sequences also encode this same CDR3. The V gene is TRBV6-5, the J gene TRBJ1-3, with D tentatively TRBD1 (5 bases). Germline V CDR1 and CDR2: MNHEY, SVGAGI. The CDR3 is 14 residues long. Between the trimmed V and J ends, which lost 5 bases and 0 bases, there was a span of 8 bases. For the CDR3, the DNA is TGTGCCAGCAGTCCGGGGACCTCTGGAAACACCATATATTTT. Translation gives CASSPGTSGNTIYF.